A single sample gave rise to the 2 T cell receptor beta chains below, sequenced in a study of human T cells and chemical hapten exposure. Time point of the sample: patch test 1, 2 weeks after DPC sensitization. The treatment: therapeutic diphenylcyclopropenone sensitization with weekly scalp DPC. TCRdb re-called the RACE reads through MiXCR, storing one row per CDR3 protein. The table lists fewer than 100,000 distinct CDR3 sequences, roughly an eighth of them singletons, with 2.1% in the top ten. Sequencing used whole blood, obtained in connection with sensitization to the hapten diphenylcyclopropenone (DPC). Receptor source: a woman between 40 and 50 years old with alopecia areata. Some clones in this sample may be carry-over from other donors' samples.

This clonotype was counted many times. The CDR3 spells CASSQVAPSNEKLFF. The CDR3, as DNA: TGCGCCAGCAGCCAAGTAGCCCCGAGTAATGAAAAACTGTTTTTT. The chain links TRBV4-1 to TRBJ1-4; no definite D call. The V gene's germline CDR1 is MGHRA and CDR2 YSYEKL. The CDR3 is made up of 15 amino acids. The V end was cut by 1 base, the J end by 4 bases, with 10 bases between.

The rearrangement joins TRBV28 to TRBJ2-3; TRBD2 matches 15 bases. CDR1 and CDR2 from the germline V gene are MDHEN and SYDVKM. The CDR3 length is 19 residues. Unmatched junction bases numbered 9, after V lost 1 base and J lost 4 bases. CDR3 nucleotide sequence: TGTGCCAGCAGTTTATTTACCGGGACTAGCGGGAGGATCGCAGATACGCAGTATTTT. It encodes CASSLFTGTSGRIADTQYF.